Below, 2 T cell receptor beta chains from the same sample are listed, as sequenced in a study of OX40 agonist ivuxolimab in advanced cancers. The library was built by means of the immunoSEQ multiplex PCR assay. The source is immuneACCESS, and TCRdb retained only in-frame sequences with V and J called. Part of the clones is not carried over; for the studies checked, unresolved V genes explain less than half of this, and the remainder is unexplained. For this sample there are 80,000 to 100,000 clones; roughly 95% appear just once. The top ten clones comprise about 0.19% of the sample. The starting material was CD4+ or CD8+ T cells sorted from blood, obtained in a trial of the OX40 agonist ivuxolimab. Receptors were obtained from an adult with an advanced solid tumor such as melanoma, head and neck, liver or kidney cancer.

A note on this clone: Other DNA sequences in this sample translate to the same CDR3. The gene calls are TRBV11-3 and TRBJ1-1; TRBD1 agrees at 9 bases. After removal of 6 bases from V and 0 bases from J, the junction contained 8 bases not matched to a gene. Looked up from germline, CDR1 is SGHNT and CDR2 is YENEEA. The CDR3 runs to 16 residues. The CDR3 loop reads CASRRTTGGVNTEAFF. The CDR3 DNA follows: TGTGCCAGCAGACGAACGACAGGGGGGGTGAACACTGAAGCTTTCTTT.

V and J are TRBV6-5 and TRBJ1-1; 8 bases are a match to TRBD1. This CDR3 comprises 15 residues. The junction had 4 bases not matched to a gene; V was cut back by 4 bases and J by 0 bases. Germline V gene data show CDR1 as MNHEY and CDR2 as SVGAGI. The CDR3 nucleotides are TGTGCCAGCAGTTTCCGGGACAGGATGAACACTGAAGCTTTCTTT. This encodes CASSFRDRMNTEAFF.